This T cell receptor (beta chain) was sequenced in a study of T-cell reconstitution after alpha-beta-depleted transplantation in children. General observations from the study: T-cell counts and diversity at one year post-transplant came mainly from newly produced T cells.

This CDR3 has 16 residues. V lost 1 base and J lost 8, with 18 bases in between. CDR1 is MGHRA and CDR2 is YSYEKL in the germline V gene. As regards this clonotype: Antigen specificity is unknown.

Unique molecular identifiers tagged the TCRbeta library. TCRdb recomputed calls from the PCR reads with MiXCR, one row per CDR3 protein. The sample lists roughly 110,000 distinct CDR3 sequences; approximately 10% were seen once. This specimen consisted of PBMCs, obtained before TCRalphabeta/CD19-depleted stem cell transplant. The sequence was collected from a boy younger than 10 with acute lymphoblastic leukemia, due to receive a stem cell transplant. The chain recombines TRBV4-1 with TRBJ1-5, with D maybe TRBD1 (6 bases). The CDR3 loop reads CASSQVGPGVREPQHF. In nucleotides, the CDR3 is TGCGCCAGCAGCCAAGTCGGGCCAGGGGTTCGAGAGCCCCAGCATTTT.